This TCR beta chain is drawn from a study of PD-1 blockade in classical Hodgkin lymphoma. Following autologous stem cell transplantation, relapse occurred in every patient, and exposure to brentuximab vedotin varied. Complete response, partial response or progressive disease constituted the best response categories observed. Produced via immunoSEQ multiplex PCR; TCRdb's table is partial and in-frame only. This sample has 47,000 or so clones; approximately 70% occur once, and the top ten carry 11%. Trimming stripped 5 bases from V and 2 bases from J, with 13 bases between. CDR1 GTSNPN and CDR2 SVGIG come from the germline V gene (reference sequence). The CDR3 consists of 14 residues.

Sequencing used peripheral blood mononuclear cells (PBMCs), obtained at baseline. This sequence originates from a human donor with classical Hodgkin lymphoma. The V and J genes are TRBV30 and TRBJ2-1; possibly TRBD1 for D (6 bases). The CDR3 coding sequence is TGTGCCTGGGAACAGGGATCTCCCTACAATGAGCAGTTCTTC. Translating gives CAWEQGSPYNEQFF.